Listed here are 20 T cell receptor beta chains from one sample, sequenced in a study of blood T cell repertoires in COVID-19. Data came from immunoSEQ multiplex PCR; TCRdb stores just in-frame clones and leaves some out. The sample has roughly 260,000 clones; about 90% are singletons. Sequences were obtained from peripheral blood. The receptors were gathered from a woman aged 50 to 60 with acute or convalescent COVID-19.

V and J are TRBV5-4 and TRBJ2-7; 7 bases map to TRBD2. From germline, CDR1 is SGHNT and CDR2 YYREEE (reference sequence). With V trimmed by 2 bases and J by 6 bases, 11 bases remained unmatched. This CDR3 spans 15 amino acids. The CDR3 loop is CASSFKAGTSLEQYF. In DNA, the CDR3 is TGTGCCAGCAGCTTCAAAGCGGGAACCTCTCTCGAGCAGTACTTC.

Only one count was recorded for this clone. The chain carries TRBV28 and TRBJ2-7; TRBD1 agrees at 8 bases. The CDR3 loop spans 15 amino acids. J gave up 6 bases and V 4 bases, and 11 bases lay outside the gene matches. CDR1 MDHEN and CDR2 SYDVKM come from the germline V gene. The chain's CDR3 is CASSSSGQGLGEQYF. DNA for the CDR3: TGTGCCAGCAGTTCATCTGGACAGGGTCTGGGCGAGCAGTACTTC.

The genes are TRBV7-9 and TRBJ1-3; D gene ambiguous. The CDR3 has 13 residues. CDR1 SEHNR and CDR2 FQNEAQ come from the germline V gene (reference sequence). V was shortened by 5 bases and J by 0 bases, with 5 bases between the two germline ends. Here the CDR3 reads CASSHSSGNTIYF. In DNA, the CDR3 is TGTGCCAGCAGCCACAGCTCTGGAAACACCATATATTTT.

This clone has a single count. V and J are TRBV7-2 and TRBJ2-5; TRBD1 aligns across 8 bases. The J segment lost 5 bases and the V segment lost 5 bases, leaving 16 bases of the junction unmatched. From germline, CDR1 is SGHTA and CDR2 FQGNSA. This CDR3 region has 17 residues. Here the CDR3 reads CASSTGGGRVTLETQYF. The CDR3 nucleotides are TGTGCCAGCAGCACAGGGGGAGGAAGAGTAACTCTGGAGACCCAGTACTTC.

The genes are TRBV24-1 and TRBJ2-5; 9 nucleotides agree with TRBD2. Germline V lookup: CDR1 KGHDR, CDR2 SFDVKD. This CDR3 has 19 residues. V shed 7 bases, J shed 4 bases, and the junction held 21 bases outside the gene matches. CDR3 region: CATSDNPWVAGEDGETQYF. As DNA, the CDR3 is TGTGCCACCAGCGACAACCCCTGGGTAGCGGGGGAAGATGGAGAGACCCAGTACTTC.

V gene TRBV6-1 combines with J gene TRBJ1-5; D might be TRBD1 (6 bases). V was pared by 0 bases and J by 4 bases, with 10 bases between. The CDR3 totals 15 residues. Germline values: CDR1 MNHNS, CDR2 SASEGT. CDR3 in amino acids: CASSEAITGNQPQHF. In DNA form, the CDR3 reads TGTGCCAGCAGTGAAGCGATAACAGGGAATCAGCCCCAGCATTTT.

V usage is TRBV2 and J usage is TRBJ1-2; 8 positions agree with TRBD1. The CDR3 spans 15 residues. The germline CDR1 and CDR2 sequences are SNHLY and FYNNEI. With V trimmed by 8 bases and J by 1 base, 9 bases remained unmatched. As DNA, the CDR3 is TGTGCCAGCCAGTTTGACAGGGGATTTAACTATGGCTACACCTTC. This encodes CASQFDRGFNYGYTF.

This clone was recorded once. J is TRBJ2-1 and V is TRBV18; D is uncertain. Deletions cut 0 bases from V and 3 bases from J, with 12 bases between. Germline V gene sequence: CDR1 KGHSH, CDR2 LQKENI. The CDR3 length is 16 residues. In nucleotides, the CDR3 is TGTGCCAGCTCACCACCGGCGCAGGCCAACTACAATGAGCAGTTCTTC. Translating it yields CASSPPAQANYNEQFF.

V and J are TRBV19 and TRBJ2-7; TRBD2 is a possible D gene (7 bases). V was clipped by 7 bases and J by 3 bases, with 13 bases between them. This CDR3 contains 13 residues. CDR1 is LNHDA, CDR2 SQIVND, per germline (reference sequence). CDR3 in DNA: TGTGCCAGTACTAAGCGGGACATCTACGAGCAGTACTTC. It yields the protein CASTKRDIYEQYF.

The rearrangement uses TRBV28 and TRBJ2-1; 10 bases are a match to TRBD2. The CDR3 length is 18 residues. V lost 6 bases to trimming and J lost 2 bases; unmatched junction nucleotides: 13. Germline V gene sequence: CDR1 MDHEN, CDR2 SYDVKM. The CDR3 DNA follows: TGTGCCAGCAGCGACTCTAGCGGGAGTGCCTTCGCCTACAATGAGCAGTTCTTC. Residues: CASSDSSGSAFAYNEQFF. Based on the CDR3 plus reference TRBV28 and TRBJ2-1, the full variable domain is DVKVTQSSRYLVKRTGEKVFLECVQDMDHENMFWYRQDPGLGLRLIYFSYDVKMKEKGDIPEGYSVSREKKERFSLILESASTNQTSMYLCASSDSSGSAFAYNEQFFGPGTRLTVL.

The chain employs TRBV24-1 and TRBJ2-1; D ambiguous. The CDR3 has 14 amino acids. CDR1 and CDR2 from the germline V gene are KGHDR and SFDVKD. Between the trimmed V and J ends, which lost 9 bases and 0 bases, there was a span of 11 bases. CDR3 loop: CATGLPGSYNEQFF. Here the CDR3 DNA reads TGTGCCACCGGCCTCCCGGGCTCCTACAATGAGCAGTTCTTC.

The genes are TRBV29-1 and TRBJ1-1; D ambiguous. Germline V gene sequence: CDR1 SQVTM, CDR2 ANQGSEA. Trimming took 3 bases from V and 4 from J, leaving 12 bases between them. CDR3 size: 13 residues. This chain's CDR3 is CSVEVRSGTEAFF. CDR3 sequence (DNA): TGCAGCGTTGAGGTCAGGAGCGGCACTGAAGCTTTCTTT.

The CDR3 bases are TGCAGCGTTGGCACAGGAAAGATTGGGTATGGCTACACCTTC. Amino acids: CSVGTGKIGYGYTF. The chain has TRBV29-1 and TRBJ1-2; D perhaps matches TRBD1 (5 bases). Germline V lookup: CDR1 SQVTM, CDR2 ANQGSEA. The CDR3 extends over 14 amino acids. V lost 4 bases and J 5 bases, leaving 17 bases between the germline ends. Full variable domain (outside the CDR3, taken from reference TRBV29-1 and TRBJ1-2): SAVISQKPSRDICQRGTSLTIQCQVDSQVTMMFWYRQQPGQSLTLIATANQGSEATYESGFVIDKFPISRPNLTFSTLTVSNMSPEDSSIYLCSVGTGKIGYGYTFGSGTRLTVV.

This rearrangement joins TRBV28 to TRBJ1-5; 8 nucleotides match TRBD1. Germline V gene lookup returns CDR1 MDHEN and CDR2 SYDVKM. CDR3 size: 17 residues. Trimming cost V 3 bases and J 0 bases; bases outside gene matches: 7. DNA for the CDR3: TGTGCCAGCAGTTTCAGGGGGCGCCCTCGTAGCAATCAGCCCCAGCATTTT. It specifies CASSFRGRPRSNQPQHF. The entire variable domain, with the rest obtained from reference TRBV28 and TRBJ1-5, is as follows: DVKVTQSSRYLVKRTGEKVFLECVQDMDHENMFWYRQDPGLGLRLIYFSYDVKMKEKGDIPEGYSVSREKKERFSLILESASTNQTSMYLCASSFRGRPRSNQPQHFGDGTRLSIL.

CDR3 protein: CASSPRGLTYEQYF. In DNA, the CDR3 is TGCGCCAGCAGCCCCAGGGGTCTGACCTACGAGCAGTACTTC. The chain joins TRBV5-1 to TRBJ2-7; weak D call: TRBD1 (6 bases). The CDR3 spans 14 residues. CDR1 is SGHRS and CDR2 is YFSETQ in the germline V gene. Trimming cost V 4 bases and J 2 bases, with 13 bases left between them.

The chain links TRBV30 to TRBJ1-5, with D unresolved. The CDR3 contains 12 residues. CDR1 GTSNPN and CDR2 SVGIG come from the germline V gene (reference sequence). The ends were cut back, 0 bases at V and 6 bases at J, with 6 bases in the middle. The CDR3 sequence is CAWSVLAQPQHF. The CDR3 coding sequence is TGTGCCTGGAGTGTACTTGCTCAGCCCCAGCATTTT.

The rearrangement uses TRBV7-3 and TRBJ2-1; TRBD2 matches at 10 bases. Germline V gene sequence: CDR1 SGHTA, CDR2 FQGTGA. CDR3 length: 17 amino acids. Trimming cost V 4 bases and J 8 bases; bases outside gene matches: 14. CDR3 bases: TGTGCCAGCAGCTCCCCACCGAGCGGGAGGGCTGAGCATGAGCAGTTCTTC. This encodes CASSSPPSGRAEHEQFF.

A few counts support this clone. The chain carries TRBV7-3 and TRBJ1-6; D gene ambiguous. The CDR3 runs 13 residues. Germline assignment: CDR1 SGHTA and CDR2 FQGTGA. Trimming took 0 bases from V and 7 from J, leaving 4 bases between them. In DNA, the CDR3 is TGTGCCAGCAGCTTAACGTCGAATTCACCCCTCCACTTT. It is translated as CASSLTSNSPLHF. Combining the CDR3 with reference TRBV7-3 and TRBJ1-6 gives the whole variable domain GAGVSQTPSNKVTEKGKYVELRCDPISGHTALYWYRQSLGQGPEFLIYFQGTGAADDSGLPNDRFFAVRPEGSVSTLKIQRTERGDSAVYLCASSLTSNSPLHFGNGTRLTVT.

This chain connects TRBV14 to TRBJ2-1, with 12 bases lining up with TRBD2. The CDR3 is made up of 17 amino acids. CDR1 SGHDN and CDR2 FVKESK come from the germline V gene. V lost 0 bases and J lost 9; bases outside the gene matches: 9. The chain's CDR3 is CASSQDIRLAGGGEQFF. Here the CDR3 DNA reads TGTGCCAGCAGCCAAGATATTCGTCTAGCGGGAGGGGGTGAGCAGTTCTTC. The entire variable domain, with the rest obtained from reference TRBV14 and TRBJ2-1, is as follows: EAGVTQFPSHSVIEKGQTVTLRCDPISGHDNLYWYRRVMGKEIKFLLHFVKESKQDESGMPNNRFLAERTGGTYSTLKVQPAELEDSGVYFCASSQDIRLAGGGEQFFGPGTRLTVL.

The chain carries TRBV5-1 and TRBJ1-1; tentative D call: TRBD1 (5 bases). Trimming left V 1 base short and J 4 bases short, with 11 bases between. The CDR3 is 14 residues long. In germline, CDR1 is SGHRS, CDR2 YFSETQ. The CDR3 nucleotides are TGCGCCAGCAGCTTGTTTGGGGGAGGCACTGAAGCTTTCTTT. Its protein is CASSLFGGGTEAFF. Looking up the rest from reference TRBV5-1 and TRBJ1-1 gives the full variable domain: KAGVTQTPRYLIKTRGQQVTLSCSPISGHRSVSWYQQTPGQGLQFLFEYFSETQRNKGNFPGRFSGRQFSNSRSEMNVSTLELGDSALYLCASSLFGGGTEAFFGQGTRLTVV.